The next 28 T cell receptor beta chains were all read from a single sample in a study of blood T cell repertoires in COVID-19. Using immunoSEQ multiplex PCR, the repertoire was profiled, and TCRdb retains in-frame clones only, with some absent. The sample lists under 300,000 clones, approximately 84% seen once, with around 4% in the top ten. Sequenced input: peripheral blood. The receptor set was obtained from a middle-aged man with acute or convalescent COVID-19.

DNA of the CDR3: TGTGCCTGGAGTGGAGGGGGAGCTCAGCCCCAGCATTTT. Translating gives CAWSGGGAQPQHF. This chain connects TRBV30 to TRBJ1-5, with D possibly TRBD1 on 6 matching bases. Trimming cost V 1 base and J 6 bases, with 10 bases left between them. Germline CDR1 and CDR2: GTSNPN and SVGIG (reference sequence). The CDR3 is made up of 13 amino acids.

Only one count was recorded for this clone. The chain is built from TRBV5-4 and TRBJ2-5; TRBD2 agrees at 13 bases. There are 17 residues in the CDR3. Germline trimming cut 4 bases from V and 1 base from J; bases unmatched to any gene: 7. Per the germline V gene, CDR1 is SGHNT and CDR2 is YYREEE (reference sequence). CDR3 sequence (DNA): TGTGCCAGCAGCCCGGGAACTAGCGGGGGGGTCCAAGAGACCCAGTACTTC. Translating gives CASSPGTSGGVQETQYF.

The J gene is TRBJ1-4, the V gene TRBV2, with 7 bases that match TRBD1. The CDR3 is 16 amino acids. The V segment lost 6 bases and the J segment 2 bases; nucleotides outside the gene matches: 9. CDR1 is SNHLY and CDR2 is FYNNEI in the germline V gene. The CDR3 here is CASRGFDRATNEKLFF. Written as DNA, the CDR3 is TGTGCCAGCAGGGGATTTGACAGGGCCACTAATGAAAAACTGTTTTTT.

The chain has TRBV10-1 and TRBJ2-2; TRBD1 might be the D (5 bases). Germline V CDR1 and CDR2: WNHNN, SYGVQD (reference sequence). V lost 2 bases to trimming and J lost 7 bases, with 11 bases between them. This CDR3 has 14 residues. CDR3 bases: TGCGCCAGCAGTGAGAAAGGGGTGAGCGGGGAGCTGTTTTTT. It encodes CASSEKGVSGELFF.

This chain links TRBV28 with TRBJ2-7; the match to TRBD1 covers 10 bases. The trim removed 7 bases at V and 6 bases at J, leaving 6 bases unmatched. CDR3 length: 13 amino acids. CDR1 and CDR2 from the germline V gene are MDHEN and SYDVKM. The CDR3 DNA reads as TGTGCCAGCACCCGGACAGGGGGTCGCGAGCAGTACTTC. Its protein product is CASTRTGGREQYF.

This chain joins TRBV3-1 (or the pseudogene TRBV3-2) and TRBJ1-1, with D maybe TRBD1 (5 bases). The CDR3 loop spans 13 amino acids. Germline V lookup: CDR1 LGHDT, CDR2 YNNKEL (reference sequence). Trimming shortened V by 3 bases and J by 8 bases, and 13 bases separated the two germline ends. The CDR3, as DNA: TGTGCCAGCAGCCATCGGACACTAATCGAAGCTTTCTTT. It translates to CASSHRTLIEAFF.

This rearrangement joins TRBV7-6 to TRBJ2-1; D is unclear. This CDR3 contains 14 residues. CDR1 SGHVS and CDR2 FNYEAQ come from the germline V gene. The V and J ends lost 1 base and 10 bases respectively, with 14 bases between them. The CDR3: CASSLDYTDEEQFF. The DNA for the CDR3 is TGTGCCAGCAGCTTAGATTATACTGATGAAGAGCAGTTCTTC.

The chain joins TRBV4-1 to TRBJ2-7; maybe TRBD1 (6 bases). Deletions cut 4 bases from V and 2 bases from J, with 12 bases between. Germline V gene sequence: CDR1 MGHRA, CDR2 YSYEKL. This CDR3 spans 14 amino acids. The CDR3 here is CASSRGPETYEQYF. In DNA, the CDR3 is TGCGCCAGCAGCCGGGGGCCGGAAACCTACGAGCAGTACTTC.

This clone was observed a few times. This rearrangement joins TRBV3-1 (or the pseudogene TRBV3-2) to TRBJ1-1, with D unresolved. With 0 bases removed from V and 7 bases from J, the gap between germline ends came to 15 bases. CDR1 and CDR2 from the germline V gene are LGHDT and YNNKEL (reference sequence). The CDR3 spans 15 residues. CDR3 sequence: CASSQDWRSGDEAFF. The CDR3 nucleotides read TGTGCCAGCAGCCAAGACTGGAGGTCCGGAGATGAAGCTTTCTTT.

The rearrangement links TRBV27 to TRBJ1-5; 7 bases align to TRBD1. Trimming removed 5 bases from V and 8 bases from J; junction bases left unmatched: 12. The CDR3 totals 15 residues. CDR1 is MNHEY, CDR2 SMNVEV, per germline (reference sequence). CDR3 DNA sequence: TGTGCCAGCAGTATCTGGACAGGAGGTTTGGAGCCCCAGCATTTT. Protein: CASSIWTGGLEPQHF.

The chain uses TRBV27 and TRBJ1-1; possibly TRBD1 for D (5 bases). V gave up 8 bases and J gave up 5 bases, with 9 bases separating them. Germline loops: CDR1 MNHEY, CDR2 SMNVEV (reference sequence). This CDR3 has 11 residues. Here the CDR3 DNA reads TGTGCCAGCTCTGGGGCGACTGAAGCTTTCTTT. The encoded protein is CASSGATEAFF.

This clone was detected a few times. The V call is TRBV6-1, the J call TRBJ1-2, with D maybe TRBD1 (5 bases). This CDR3 comprises 14 residues. Germline values: CDR1 MNHNS, CDR2 SASEGT. Trimming shortened V by 0 bases and J by 4 bases, and 9 bases separated the two germline ends. DNA of the CDR3: TGTGCCAGCAGTGAAGCGGGGCAGCTCTATGGCTACACCTTC. Its translation: CASSEAGQLYGYTF.

This clone is a singleton in its sample. J is TRBJ2-7 and V is TRBV11-2; a weak D match, TRBD1 (7 bases). The V gene's germline CDR1 is SGHAT and CDR2 FQNNGV. Trimming removed 6 bases from V and 2 bases from J, with 14 bases in between. This CDR3 is 14 amino acids long. CDR3 in amino acids: CASREQGRPYEQYF. The CDR3 bases are TGTGCCAGCAGAGAACAGGGGAGGCCCTACGAGCAGTACTTC.

The rearrangement uses TRBV7-3 and TRBJ2-5, with D maybe TRBD1 (6 bases). Germline-derived CDR1 and CDR2 are SGHTA and FQGTGA. Trimming took 0 bases from V and 4 from J, leaving 6 bases between them. The CDR3 totals 13 residues. Written as DNA, the CDR3 is TGTGCCAGCAGCTTAACACAGGGAGAGACCCAGTACTTC. It encodes CASSLTQGETQYF. Combining the CDR3 with reference TRBV7-3 and TRBJ2-5 gives the whole variable domain GAGVSQTPSNKVTEKGKYVELRCDPISGHTALYWYRQSLGQGPEFLIYFQGTGAADDSGLPNDRFFAVRPEGSVSTLKIQRTERGDSAVYLCASSLTQGETQYFGPGTRLLVL.

The V call is TRBV11-2, the J call TRBJ1-5; 8 nucleotides align to TRBD1. The V gene's germline CDR1 is SGHAT and CDR2 FQNNGV. V shed 4 bases, J shed 4 bases, and the junction held 6 bases outside the gene matches. This CDR3 has 15 residues. The CDR3 sequence is CASSSDRGFNQPQHF. The CDR3 DNA reads TGTGCCAGCAGCTCAGACAGGGGTTTTAATCAGCCCCAGCATTTT.

The chain has TRBV14 and TRBJ1-1; D perhaps matches TRBD1 (6 bases). Looked up from germline, CDR1 is SGHDN and CDR2 is FVKESK. The length of the CDR3 is 14 residues. Trimming removed 7 bases from V and 8 bases from J, with 20 bases in between. The CDR3 DNA is TGTGCCAGCACCCGCTATGGTGGGGGCGCGGAAGCTTTCTTT. As protein: CASTRYGGGAEAFF.

The chain combines TRBV27 with TRBJ1-2; 9 bases are shared with TRBD1. V trimming: 4 bases; J trimming: 3 bases; junction bases outside the gene matches: 3. The CDR3 is made up of 14 amino acids. Germline CDR1 and CDR2: MNHEY and SMNVEV (reference sequence). The CDR3 protein is CASSSGTGHYGYTF. The CDR3 DNA reads TGTGCCAGCAGTTCAGGGACAGGGCACTATGGCTACACCTTC.

V and J are TRBV3-1 (or the pseudogene TRBV3-2) and TRBJ1-2, with D possibly being TRBD1 (6 bases). The V gene lost 6 bases and the J gene lost 1 base, with 9 bases spanning the gap. The CDR3 length is 13 residues. Germline V gene lookup returns CDR1 LGHDT and CDR2 YNNKEL (reference sequence). The CDR3 spells CASSPDSNYGYTF. Written as DNA, the CDR3 is TGTGCCAGCAGTCCGGACAGTAACTATGGCTACACCTTC.

DNA for the CDR3: TGTGCCAGCATCAACCCTCGGGGGTCAGCCTACGAGCAGTACTTC. It translates to CASINPRGSAYEQYF. The chain recombines TRBV6-5 with TRBJ2-7, with D perhaps matching TRBD2 (6 bases). There are 15 residues in the CDR3. Deletions cut 7 bases from V and 2 bases from J, with 18 bases between. CDR1 and CDR2 (germline): MNHEY, SVGAGI.

The rearrangement joins TRBV10-3 to TRBJ1-5, with 9 bases that match TRBD1. The V and J ends lost 3 bases and 2 bases, in that order; junction bases with no gene match: 8. Germline V CDR1 and CDR2: ENHRY, SYGVKD. This CDR3 comprises 17 residues. The DNA for the CDR3 is TGTGCCATCAGTGACCGTACGACAGGGGGTGGCAATCAGCCCCAGCATTTT. Translation: CAISDRTTGGGNQPQHF.

Here the CDR3 reads CASTPTGGGNTIYF. In DNA, the CDR3 is TGCGCCAGCACCCCAACGGGGGGGGGAAACACCATATATTTT. The V and J genes are TRBV4-1 and TRBJ1-3, with D possibly TRBD1 on 5 matching bases. V lost 7 bases to trimming and J lost 4 bases, with 14 bases between them. The length of the CDR3 is 14 residues. Germline V gives CDR1 MGHRA, CDR2 YSYEKL.

V and J are TRBV30 and TRBJ2-2; no clear D. Trimming shortened V by 3 bases and J by 3 bases, and 11 bases separated the two germline ends. CDR1 is GTSNPN and CDR2 is SVGIG in the germline V gene (reference sequence). The CDR3 contains 14 residues. Written as DNA, the CDR3 is TGTGCCTGGAGACCGGGTCGGGACACCGGGGAGCTGTTTTTT. Its protein product is CAWRPGRDTGELFF.

The V and J genes are TRBV30 and TRBJ1-6; D is uncertain. The CDR3 has 15 residues. Germline values: CDR1 GTSNPN, CDR2 SVGIG (reference sequence). V was pared by 2 bases and J by 4 bases, with 12 bases between. CDR3 in DNA: TGTGCCTGGAGTAGATTTGGGCAGTATAATTCACCCCTCCACTTT. Translation gives CAWSRFGQYNSPLHF.

J is TRBJ2-1 and V is TRBV4-1; maybe TRBD2 (5 bases). CDR1 and CDR2 (germline): MGHRA, YSYEKL. V lost 3 bases to trimming and J lost 8 bases, with 23 bases between them. The CDR3 loop spans 17 amino acids. CDR3 DNA sequence: TGCGCCAGCAGCCAGGGAATAGGGCCCCCGAGGGTCCATGAGCAGTTCTTC. Its translation is CASSQGIGPPRVHEQFF.

The chain is built from TRBV6-5 and TRBJ1-1, with TRBD1 as a possible D gene (5 bases). Germline lookup yields CDR1 MNHEY and CDR2 SVGAGI. Trimming left V 5 bases short and J 1 base short, with 14 bases between. There are 15 residues in the CDR3. The CDR3 loop is CASSKPTETNTEAFF. CDR3 nucleotides: TGTGCCAGCAGTAAGCCGACAGAGACGAACACTGAAGCTTTCTTT.

The chain uses TRBV25-1 and TRBJ1-3, with TRBD1 as a possible D gene (6 bases). The CDR3 consists of 13 residues. Germline V gene sequence: CDR1 MGHDK, CDR2 SYGVNS. The V gene lost 5 bases and the J gene lost 2 bases, with 7 bases spanning the gap. Here the CDR3 reads CASSQGTGNTIYF. The CDR3, as DNA: TGTGCCAGCAGTCAGGGGACTGGAAACACCATATATTTT.

This clone was seen only a few times. The chain couples TRBV5-1 to TRBJ2-2, with TRBD1 matching 7 bases. Germline V gene lookup returns CDR1 SGHRS and CDR2 YFSETQ. The CDR3 loop spans 14 amino acids. Trimming cost V 3 bases and J 8 bases; bases outside gene matches: 7. CDR3 loop: CASSSLGGGGELFF. CDR3 nucleotide sequence: TGCGCCAGCAGCTCCTTAGGGGGCGGTGGGGAGCTGTTTTTT.

The gene calls are TRBV10-3 and TRBJ1-6; no firm D call. With 5 bases removed from V and 9 bases from J, the gap between germline ends came to 14 bases. The germline gives CDR1 ENHRY, CDR2 SYGVKD. CDR3 length: 14 residues. The CDR3 is CAISPEHSGSPLHF. The CDR3 region has the DNA TGTGCCATCAGTCCCGAACACTCGGGTTCACCCCTCCACTTT.